This T cell receptor beta chain was observed in a study of blood T cell repertoires in COVID-19. The data were produced by immunoSEQ multiplex PCR, yet TCRdb's version contains in-frame clones alone and is incomplete. This table has some 150,000 clones, approximately 87% appearing once. There are 14 residues in the CDR3. CDR1 and CDR2 (germline): MNHEY, SVGEGT. Trimming cost V 4 bases and J 8 bases; bases outside gene matches: 6. V gene TRBV6-2 or TRBV6-3 combines with J gene TRBJ1-4; 8 bases fit TRBD1. This sequence originates from a woman aged 50 to 65 who had recovered from COVID-19. The specimen sequenced was PBMCs or T cells enriched from blood (not recorded which). CDR3 sequence (DNA): TGTGCCAGCAGTTCCTGGACAGGGAAGGAAAAACTGTTTTTT. This translates into CASSSWTGKEKLFF.